This T cell receptor (beta chain) was found in a study of shared clonotypes between healthy human individuals. Germline-derived CDR1 and CDR2 are SGHKS and YYEKEE (reference sequence). This CDR3 is built from 15 residues. V lost 4 bases to trimming and J lost 3 bases, with 14 bases between them. Generated by immunoSEQ multiplex PCR, the TCRdb table keeps only in-frame clones and is missing some. The data hold 2 million to 3 million clones, with approximately 93% observed a single time. The receptor's source is a man aged 18 to 35 in good health. Some clones in this sample may be carry-over from other donors' samples. The sample taken for sequencing was naive CD4+ T cells from PBMCs. Indicated subset: CD45RA+ positively selected. This rearrangement joins TRBV5-5 to TRBJ1-5; D is unresolved. For the CDR3, the DNA is TGTGCCAGCAGCCTGGACCCACAGCCCAATCAGCCCCAGCATTTT. Encoded protein: CASSLDPQPNQPQHF.